These 32 T cell receptor beta chains were all obtained from the same sample, sequenced in a study of T cell repertoires in aging, cancer and after chemotherapy. Multiplex touch-down PCR with TRB-A/B primers amplified rearranged V-D-J TRB sequences. Each CDR3 protein is one row after TCRdb ran MiXCR on the multiplex PCR reads. Of approximately 4,200 distinct CDR3 sequences in the sample, around 21% were seen once. TCR beta rearrangements were amplified from peripheral blood genomic DNA. The source material was blood. The receptors derive from a human donor with a blood cancer.

In its sample, this clonotype is medium-sized. The chain is built from TRBV6-1 and TRBJ1-2, with no clear D. This CDR3 has 15 residues. CDR1 and CDR2 from the germline V gene are MNHNS and SASEGT. V shed 1 base and J shed 6 bases, with 15 bases lying between them. The CDR3 sequence: CASSEEEMRRNGYTF. DNA of the CDR3: TGTGCCAGCAGTGAAGAAGAAATGAGGAGGAATGGCTACACCTTC.

This chain connects TRBV10-3 to TRBJ1-1, with D tentatively TRBD1 (6 bases). Between the trimmed V and J ends, which lost 10 bases and 5 bases, there was a span of 14 bases. This CDR3 contains 12 residues. CDR1 is ENHRY, CDR2 SYGVKD, per germline. The CDR3 spells CASQGQGTEAFF. CDR3 sequence (DNA): TGTGCCAGCCAGGGGCAGGGGACTGAAGCTTTCTTT.

This clonotype was counted a few times. This chain uses TRBV27 with TRBJ1-1, with D maybe TRBD1 (6 bases). V lost 0 bases and J 4 bases, leaving 18 bases between the germline ends. The germline gives CDR1 MNHEY, CDR2 SMNVEV (reference sequence). This CDR3 region has 17 residues. CDR3 amino acids: CASSLSPWGQGFTEAFF. The CDR3 DNA reads as TGTGCCAGCAGTTTATCCCCCTGGGGGCAGGGCTTCACTGAAGCTTTCTTT.

The sample holds one count of this clonotype. This chain links TRBV20-1 with TRBJ2-1; TRBD1 matches at 9 bases. The CDR3 length is 15 residues. Per germline, CDR1 DFQATT and CDR2 SNEGSKA (reference sequence). The CDR3 sequence: CNAPPGQGIIGEQFF. In DNA form, the CDR3 reads TGCAATGCCCCACCCGGACAGGGGATTATCGGTGAGCAGTTCTTC.

This clonotype was observed a few times. The chain is built from TRBV5-1 and TRBJ1-3; D call uncertain. Trimming left V 2 bases short and J 0 bases short, with 15 bases between. The CDR3 is 17 residues long. Germline V lookup: CDR1 SGHRS, CDR2 YFSETQ. CDR3 nucleotides: TGCGCCAGCAGCTTTGTGGGTGTGAGTGACTCTGGAAACACCATATATTTT. Translation gives CASSFVGVSDSGNTIYF.

Sample share makes this clonotype medium-sized. The chain links TRBV12-3 or TRBV12-4 to TRBJ2-3; 9 bases match TRBD2. This CDR3 spans 17 amino acids. The V and J ends lost 5 bases and 1 base, in that order; junction bases with no gene match: 10. CDR3: CASSPPWTSEGTDTQYF. CDR3 nucleotide sequence: TGTGCCAGCAGTCCTCCGTGGACTAGCGAGGGCACAGATACGCAGTATTTT.

Details on this clonotype: A much larger clone is a single base away; this may be a read error. The rearrangement links TRBV7-6 to TRBJ1-3, with D hard to call. There are 14 residues in the CDR3. In germline, CDR1 is SGHVS, CDR2 FNYEAQ. This CDR3 is CASSFASSGNTLYF. Written as DNA, the CDR3 is TGTGCCAGCAGTTTTGCTTCCTCTGGAAACACCTTATATTTT.

By its share, this clonotype is medium-sized (0.01 to 0.1%). The chain couples TRBV6-1 to TRBJ2-7; 9 bases are shared with TRBD1. The CDR3 length is 16 residues. Germline CDR1 reads MNHNS; CDR2 reads SASEGT. V lost 4 bases to trimming and J lost 4 bases; unmatched junction nucleotides: 11. The CDR3 region is CASSGEYRGRWYEQYF. For the CDR3, the DNA is TGTGCCAGCAGTGGTGAATACAGGGGGCGTTGGTACGAGCAGTACTTC.

The rearrangement joins TRBV6-6 to TRBJ1-1, with a possible D match to TRBD1 (5 bases). Deletions cut 2 bases from V and 3 bases from J, with 13 bases between. The length of the CDR3 is 15 residues. CDR1 is MNHNY and CDR2 is SVGAGI in the germline V gene (reference sequence). The chain's CDR3 is CASSYPRVMDTEAFF. CDR3 sequence (DNA): TGTGCCAGCAGTTACCCCAGGGTTATGGACACTGAAGCTTTCTTT.

Only a few counts were recorded for this clonotype. V and J are TRBV14 and TRBJ1-5, with D possibly being TRBD1 (5 bases). The CDR3 has 18 residues. Germline CDR1 SGHDN, CDR2 FVKESK. Trimming removed 1 base at V and 0 bases at J, with 16 bases between. In DNA form, the CDR3 reads TGTGCCAGCAGCCAAGGCAAGGGAGGGGCCTTTAGCAATCAGCCCCAGCATTTT. Protein: CASSQGKGGAFSNQPQHF.

This clonotype is judged large. CDR3 sequence reads: CASSLFGNTIYF. The CDR3 DNA follows: TGTGCCAGCAGCTTATTTGGAAACACCATATATTTT. V usage is TRBV13 and J usage is TRBJ1-3; no clear D gene. The CDR3 sequence is 12 residues long. V gave up 2 bases and J gave up 3 bases, with 2 bases separating them. Germline CDR1 is PRHDT and CDR2 is FYEKMQ (reference sequence). Looking up the rest from reference TRBV13 and TRBJ1-3 gives the full variable domain: AAGVIQSPRHLIKEKRETATLKCYPIPRHDTVYWYQQGPGQDPQFLISFYEKMQSDKGSIPDRFSAQQFSDYHSELNMSSLELGDSALYFCASSLFGNTIYFGEGSWLTVV.

This clonotype is termed medium-sized. The genes are TRBV6-1 and TRBJ1-2, with 7 bases identical to TRBD1. V trimming: 7 bases; J trimming: 8 bases; junction bases outside the gene matches: 13. The CDR3 has 14 amino acids. Germline loops: CDR1 MNHNS, CDR2 SASEGT. The CDR3 reads CASKEGGIASGYTF. DNA of the CDR3: TGTGCCAGCAAGGAAGGGGGCATAGCGTCCGGCTACACCTTC.

By sample fraction, this clonotype is medium-sized. This chain uses TRBV12-3 or TRBV12-4 with TRBJ1-4; 7 bases align to TRBD1. The CDR3 extends over 12 amino acids. V trimming: 1 base; J trimming: 10 bases; junction bases outside the gene matches: 0. The CDR3 coding sequence is TGTGCCAGCAGTTTAGGGACAGGAAAACTGTTTTTT. This translates into CASSLGTGKLFF.

Sample share makes this clonotype medium-sized. The chain joins TRBV6-5 to TRBJ1-4; possible D gene TRBD1, 5 bases. The germline gives CDR1 MNHEY, CDR2 SVGAGI. V was pared by 5 bases and J by 0 bases, with 13 bases between. This CDR3 is 16 amino acids long. This CDR3 reads CASSQLSTATNEKLFF. The CDR3 nucleotides read TGTGCCAGCAGTCAACTCTCGACAGCAACTAATGAAAAACTGTTTTTT.

The chain joins TRBV12-3 or TRBV12-4 to TRBJ2-5; no firm D call. V dropped 3 bases and J dropped 2 bases, with 10 bases sitting between them. CDR3 size: 14 residues. The CDR3 here is CASSFTERQETQYF. In nucleotides, the CDR3 is TGTGCCAGCAGTTTCACGGAGAGGCAAGAGACCCAGTACTTC.

This clonotype counts as medium-sized. The rearrangement links TRBV6-1 to TRBJ1-2; D might be TRBD1 (5 bases). The CDR3 is made up of 12 amino acids. V was shortened by 8 bases and J by 5 bases, with 12 bases between the two germline ends. Germline CDR1 is MNHNS and CDR2 is SASEGT. The CDR3 loop is CASVGAGYGYTF. The CDR3 DNA reads as TGTGCCAGCGTCGGGGCAGGGTATGGCTACACCTTC.

This clonotype is medium-sized in the sample. The J gene is TRBJ2-4, the V gene TRBV19, with a tentative D call TRBD2 (6 bases). V shed 7 bases and J shed 3 bases, with 10 bases lying between them. Germline V gene lookup returns CDR1 LNHDA and CDR2 SQIVND (reference sequence). This CDR3 has 13 amino acids. CDR3 sequence reads: CASTQGGKNIQYF. CDR3 DNA sequence: TGTGCCAGTACCCAGGGAGGCAAAAACATTCAGTACTTC.

By frequency in the sample, this clonotype is medium-sized. This sequence joins TRBV5-5 and TRBJ2-1; 9 bases agree with TRBD2. CDR1 is SGHKS, CDR2 YYEKEE, per germline (reference sequence). The CDR3 length is 15 residues. V lost 0 bases to trimming and J lost 4 bases; unmatched junction nucleotides: 2. The CDR3 here is CASSLVAGGYNEQFF. DNA for the CDR3: TGTGCCAGCAGCTTGGTGGCGGGGGGGTACAATGAGCAGTTCTTC.

This clonotype is medium-sized by share. V and J are TRBV30 and TRBJ1-2, with D hard to call. From germline, CDR1 is GTSNPN and CDR2 SVGIG (reference sequence). The V and J ends lost 2 bases and 6 bases respectively, with 10 bases between them. CDR3 length: 12 amino acids. The CDR3 sequence: CAWSPYYDGYTF. Here the CDR3 DNA reads TGTGCCTGGAGTCCCTACTACGATGGCTACACCTTC. The full variable domain, its missing parts supplied by reference TRBV30 and TRBJ1-2, is SQTIHQWPATLVQPVGSPLSLECTVEGTSNPNLYWYRQAAGRGLQLLFYSVGIGQISSEVPQNLSASRPQDRQFILSSKKLLLSDSGFYLCAWSPYYDGYTFGSGTRLTVV.

This clonotype ranks as medium-sized. This chain connects TRBV7-6 to TRBJ2-7; tentative D call: TRBD1 (5 bases). Germline loops: CDR1 SGHVS, CDR2 FNYEAQ. V lost 5 bases to trimming and J lost 6 bases, with 14 bases between them. The CDR3 has 13 residues. The CDR3 DNA reads TGTGCCAGCAGCCCCCCCGACAGCCTCGAGCAGTACTTC. Its protein product is CASSPPDSLEQYF. The variable domain in full, completed from reference TRBV7-6 and TRBJ2-7, reads GAGVSQSPRYKVTKRGQDVALRCDPISGHVSLYWYRQALGQGPEFLTYFNYEAQQDKSGLPNDRFSAERPEGSISTLTIQRTEQRDSAMYRCASSPPDSLEQYFGPGTRLTVT.

The chain links TRBV5-1 to TRBJ2-5; D may be TRBD1 or TRBD2 (6 bases each). The CDR3 contains 16 residues. Germline CDR1 is SGHRS and CDR2 is YFSETQ. V shed 0 bases and J shed 5 bases, with 17 bases lying between them. CDR3 loop: CASSLEGGRGTETQYF. The CDR3 nucleotides read TGCGCCAGCAGCTTGGAGGGGGGCAGGGGCACGGAGACCCAGTACTTC.

This clonotype is classed as medium-sized. This rearrangement joins TRBV6-5 to TRBJ1-4, with 7 bases matching TRBD1. CDR1 and CDR2 (germline): MNHEY, SVGAGI. The CDR3 length is 13 residues. Losses at the gene ends were 6 bases for V and 7 bases for J; bases not matched to a gene: 5. This CDR3 is CASRRQGGEKLFF. In DNA form, the CDR3 reads TGTGCCAGCAGACGACAGGGAGGTGAAAAACTGTTTTTT.

The DNA of the CDR3 is TGCAGTGCTAGAGAGTGGGACAGTTATGGCTACACCTTC. This gives the protein CSAREWDSYGYTF. This chain connects TRBV20-1 to TRBJ1-2; 7 bases fit TRBD1. The CDR3 spans 13 residues. In germline, CDR1 is DFQATT, CDR2 SNEGSKA (reference sequence). J gave up 5 bases and V 0 bases, and 3 bases lay outside the gene matches.

This clonotype is judged medium-sized. The rearrangement uses TRBV6-2 or TRBV6-3 and TRBJ2-5; TRBD2 matches at 8 bases. The CDR3 spans 17 residues. Per germline, CDR1 MNHEY and CDR2 SVGEGT. With 4 bases clipped from V and 2 bases from J, the junction kept 12 bases outside the gene matches. The CDR3 DNA sequence: TGTGCCAGCAGTTGGCGGCGGGGGGAAAATAATCAAGAGACCCAGTACTTC. As protein: CASSWRRGENNQETQYF.

The rearrangement uses TRBV12-3 or TRBV12-4 and TRBJ1-1, with D tentatively TRBD1 (5 bases). The CDR3 loop spans 15 amino acids. V was cut by 6 bases and J by 1 base, with 15 bases left in between. As DNA, the CDR3 is TGTGCCAGCAGGATCTGGGGGGGGAAGAACACTGAAGCTTTCTTT. It specifies CASRIWGGKNTEAFF.

The J gene is TRBJ2-7, the V gene TRBV10-3, with 9 bases that match TRBD1. The CDR3 runs to 14 residues. The V and J ends lost 4 bases and 2 bases, in that order; junction bases with no gene match: 3. Germline CDR1 and CDR2: ENHRY and SYGVKD. CDR3 sequence (DNA): TGTGCCATCAGTGGACAGGGGGAAACCTACGAGCAGTACTTC. It yields the protein CAISGQGETYEQYF.

This clonotype was seen only a few times. The chain is built from TRBV20-1 and TRBJ2-2; 10 bases are a match to TRBD2. CDR1 and CDR2 from the germline V gene are DFQATT and SNEGSKA (reference sequence). The junction had 8 bases not matched to a gene; V was cut back by 3 bases and J by 1 base. This CDR3 region has 17 residues. The CDR3 spells CSASPPSGGRNTGELFF. The CDR3 DNA sequence: TGCAGTGCTAGTCCTCCTAGCGGGGGCCGGAACACCGGGGAGCTGTTTTTT.

This clonotype has more than one count but fewer than ten. V usage is TRBV20-1 and J usage is TRBJ2-1, with 7 bases aligning to TRBD2. The germline V gene has CDR1 DFQATT and CDR2 SNEGSKA (reference sequence). The CDR3 covers 14 residues. V was clipped by 5 bases and J by 2 bases; unmatched bases: 6. In DNA, the CDR3 is TGCAGTGCTCTCTCAGCGGGACCCTACAATGAGCAGTTCTTC. Protein: CSALSAGPYNEQFF.

This clonotype is medium-sized by share. This sequence joins TRBV5-4 and TRBJ2-5, with D tentatively TRBD1 or TRBD2 (6 bases each). The germline V gene encodes CDR1 SGHNT and CDR2 YYREEE (reference sequence). There are 15 residues in the CDR3. The germline V and J ends were trimmed by 4 bases and 6 bases, with 19 bases remaining between them. The CDR3 is CASSPLGGGRKTQYF. DNA of the CDR3: TGTGCCAGCAGCCCCCTGGGTGGGGGGCGAAAGACCCAGTACTTC.

This clonotype was seen only a few times. The chain employs TRBV20-1 and TRBJ2-3, with D perhaps assigned TRBD1 or TRBD2 (6 bases each). Per germline, CDR1 DFQATT and CDR2 SNEGSKA (reference sequence). The CDR3 covers 13 residues. V was clipped by 7 bases and J by 8 bases, with 19 bases between them. The CDR3, as DNA: TGCAGTGGGGGGGCCCCATCCGGGACTACGCAGTATTTT. The encoded protein is CSGGAPSGTTQYF.

The chain carries TRBV20-1 and TRBJ1-6, with a weak D call TRBD1 (5 bases). Germline lookup yields CDR1 DFQATT and CDR2 SNEGSKA (reference sequence). The CDR3 has 14 residues. V was cut by 3 bases and J by 2 bases, with 8 bases left in between. The CDR3 nucleotides are TGCAGTGCTAGGGGGGATACCTATAATTCACCCCTCCACTTT. Translated: CSARGDTYNSPLHF.

By its share, this clonotype is medium-sized. The chain uses TRBV7-6 and TRBJ2-3; 12 positions match TRBD2. V trimming: 3 bases; J trimming: 0 bases; junction bases outside the gene matches: 10. The CDR3 loop spans 19 amino acids. CDR1 SGHVS and CDR2 FNYEAQ come from the germline V gene. The CDR3: CASSLGASGGAASTDTQYF. The CDR3 DNA reads TGTGCCAGCAGCTTGGGAGCTAGCGGGGGGGCCGCTAGCACAGATACGCAGTATTTT.